What follows describes a single T cell receptor (beta chain). The antigen is not known. Germline lookup yields CDR1 SGHTA and CDR2 FQGTGA. The CDR3 totals 13 residues. V lost 5 bases, J lost 4 bases, and 11 bases lay in between. The data belong to a study of shared clonotypes between healthy human individuals. Study observations and caveats: Relative to their counterparts shared across all four donors, non-shared clonotypes exhibited diminished generation probabilities.

TCRdb's table, derived via immunoSEQ multiplex PCR, lists solely in-frame clones and lacks some. Of roughly 2.2 million clones in the sample, approximately 95% were seen once. The V gene is TRBV7-3, the J gene TRBJ1-2, with unresolved D. The specimen sequenced was naive CD4+ T cells from PBMCs. Indicated subset: CD45RA+ positively selected. This sequence was found in a man aged 18 to 35 in good health. Some clones in this sample may be carry-over from other donors' samples. The CDR3 here is CASSPSGGYGYTF. DNA of the CDR3: TGTGCCAGCAGCCCCTCCGGAGGCTATGGCTACACCTTC.